A single sample is the source of the 15 T cell receptor beta chains below, sequenced in a study of T cells in Graves' hyperthyroidism and ophthalmopathy. Researchers amplified the TCR beta CDR3 regions from RNA transcripts. RT-PCR in the first round (using the HTBI primer set) targeted the TCR CDR3. TCRdb re-called the multiplex PCR reads with MiXCR, one entry per CDR3 protein. There are some 600,000 distinct CDR3 sequences in the sample; approximately 13% occur only once, and 5.8% lies in the top ten. The sequencing sample was made of blood. The receptors were gathered from a woman in her twenties or thirties with Graves' hyperthyroidism that later progressed to Graves' ophthalmopathy.

This clonotype was found many times. The rearrangement links TRBV27 to TRBJ1-5; D perhaps matches TRBD1 (6 bases). Per the germline V gene, CDR1 is MNHEY and CDR2 is SMNVEV (reference sequence). With 6 bases removed from V and 6 bases from J, the gap between germline ends came to 15 bases. This CDR3 has 14 residues. CDR3 nucleotides: TGTGCCAGCAGCAACAGGGCGACGGGTCAGCCCCAGCATTTT. Translating gives CASSNRATGQPQHF.

This clonotype was seen at least ten times. V is TRBV28 and J is TRBJ1-5, with D maybe TRBD1 (5 bases). Germline-derived CDR1 and CDR2 are MDHEN and SYDVKM. The germline V and J ends were trimmed by 10 bases and 3 bases, with 13 bases remaining between them. The CDR3 runs to 13 residues. In DNA, the CDR3 is TGTGCCAAACAGCCAGGGAACAATCAGCCCCAGCATTTT. Residues: CAKQPGNNQPQHF.

This clonotype was observed at least ten times. The chain uses TRBV12-5 and TRBJ2-3; 7 positions match TRBD2. J was trimmed by 0 bases and V by 3 bases; bases with no gene match: 6. The CDR3 has 16 amino acids. Per germline, CDR1 LGHNT and CDR2 FRNRAP. The CDR3 loop is CASGFTAGSSTDTQYF. The CDR3 bases are TGTGCTAGTGGTTTCACAGCGGGATCAAGCACAGATACGCAGTATTTT. Using reference TRBV12-5 and TRBJ2-3 for the parts outside the CDR3, the full variable domain is DARVTQTPRHKVTEMGQEVTMRCQPILGHNTVFWYRQTMMQGLELLAYFRNRAPLDDSGMPKDRFSAEMPDATLATLKIQPSEPRDSAVYFCASGFTAGSSTDTQYFGPGTRLTVL.

This clonotype was found many times. The CDR3 DNA reads as TGTGCCTGGAGTCCCGGGACAGGGGGCTGGTATGGCTACACCTTC. Its protein product is CAWSPGTGGWYGYTF. This chain uses TRBV30 with TRBJ1-2; 12 bases fit TRBD1. Germline V gene lookup returns CDR1 GTSNPN and CDR2 SVGIG (reference sequence). The CDR3 is made up of 15 amino acids. The J segment lost 5 bases and the V segment lost 2 bases, leaving 6 bases of the junction unmatched.

The table lists this clonotype with many counts. The V call is TRBV12-5, the J call TRBJ2-7; 8 nucleotides line up with TRBD2. V lost 1 base and J lost 2; bases outside the gene matches: 4. Looked up from germline, CDR1 is LGHNT and CDR2 is FRNRAP. The CDR3 has 15 residues. Here the CDR3 reads CASGLEREIPYEQYF. The CDR3, as DNA: TGTGCTAGTGGTTTGGAGCGGGAGATCCCCTACGAGCAGTACTTC.

In this sample, this clonotype turned up many times. The chain couples TRBV30 to TRBJ1-6, with TRBD1 matching 11 bases. Germline-derived CDR1 and CDR2 are GTSNPN and SVGIG (reference sequence). With 4 bases clipped from V and 10 bases from J, the junction kept 15 bases outside the gene matches. The CDR3 runs to 17 residues. This chain's CDR3 is CAWNQQDWDRGDSPLHF. The CDR3, as DNA: TGTGCCTGGAACCAACAAGACTGGGACAGGGGGGACTCACCCCTCCACTTT.

This clonotype was picked up many times. The chain combines TRBV11-3 with TRBJ2-6; unclear D gene. The CDR3 is 16 amino acids. Trimming shortened V by 6 bases and J by 4 bases, and 16 bases separated the two germline ends. The germline V gene has CDR1 SGHNT and CDR2 YENEEA. The CDR3 is CASSPQVASGANVLTF. Written as DNA, the CDR3 is TGTGCCAGCAGTCCTCAGGTAGCCTCGGGGGCCAACGTCCTGACTTTC.

This chain uses TRBV2 with TRBJ1-5; a possible D gene is TRBD1 (5 bases). The CDR3 loop spans 14 amino acids. Germline CDR1 SNHLY, CDR2 FYNNEI. V was pared by 3 bases and J by 5 bases, with 11 bases between. For the CDR3, the DNA is TGTGCCAGCAGTGACGCGACAGATGATCAGCCCCAGCATTTT. This sequence encodes CASSDATDDQPQHF.

This clonotype was counted between two and nine times. The V call is TRBV27, the J call TRBJ1-6; the D is unclear. The CDR3 is made up of 14 amino acids. Germline V gives CDR1 MNHEY, CDR2 SMNVEV (reference sequence). V was pared by 3 bases and J by 12 bases, with 15 bases between. The CDR3 loop is CASSFGRDGVPLHF. The CDR3 DNA is TGTGCCAGCAGTTTTGGTCGCGACGGGGTACCCCTCCACTTT.

This clonotype was observed a few times. The chain carries TRBV5-1 and TRBJ1-5; D unresolved. The CDR3 loop spans 15 amino acids. CDR1 and CDR2 (germline): SGHRS, YFSETQ. Deletions cut 0 bases from V and 3 bases from J, with 10 bases between. The CDR3 nucleotides are TGCGCCAGCAGCTTGGAAGCGGGTCTCAATCAGCCCCAGCATTTT. Its translation is CASSLEAGLNQPQHF.

The rearrangement joins TRBV30 to TRBJ2-2, with 7 bases that match TRBD2. From germline, CDR1 is GTSNPN and CDR2 SVGIG (reference sequence). The trim removed 2 bases at V and 1 base at J, leaving 4 bases unmatched. There are 15 residues in the CDR3. This CDR3 is CAWSKIAGNTGELFF. The CDR3, as DNA: TGTGCCTGGAGTAAGATAGCGGGGAACACCGGGGAGCTGTTTTTT.

The genes are TRBV7-2 and TRBJ1-1, with D unclear. The V end was cut by 1 base, the J end by 4 bases, with 16 bases between. CDR1 is SGHTA and CDR2 is FQGNSA in the germline V gene. The CDR3 is made up of 16 amino acids. The CDR3 protein is CASSLGRGWAGTEAFF. CDR3 DNA sequence: TGTGCCAGCAGCTTAGGACGTGGATGGGCGGGCACTGAAGCTTTCTTT.

This rearrangement joins TRBV10-3 to TRBJ2-7; 14 positions agree with TRBD2. Trimming cost V 10 bases and J 5 bases; bases outside gene matches: 7. Germline lookup yields CDR1 ENHRY and CDR2 SYGVKD. The CDR3 covers 14 residues. The CDR3 DNA reads TGTGCCAGCAGACTAGCGGGAGGGCCCCACGAGCAGTACTTC. This translates into CASRLAGGPHEQYF.

This clonotype was detected ten times or more. The chain carries TRBV30 and TRBJ2-1, with TRBD2 matching 9 bases. V trimming: 3 bases; J trimming: 8 bases; junction bases outside the gene matches: 5. There are 13 residues in the CDR3. The germline V gene encodes CDR1 GTSNPN and CDR2 SVGIG (reference sequence). The CDR3 loop is CAWRRGLAHEQFF. CDR3 nucleotide sequence: TGTGCCTGGAGGAGGGGACTAGCCCATGAGCAGTTCTTC.

In this sample, this clonotype turned up many times. One junction end disagrees with the germline gene, perhaps due to a read error. This chain joins TRBV12-3 or TRBV12-4 and TRBJ2-5, with 8 bases fitting TRBD2. The CDR3 spans 11 residues. This CDR3 reads CASSLGLVRDF. CDR3 DNA sequence: TGTGCCAGCAGTCTGGGACTAGTGAGGGACTTC.